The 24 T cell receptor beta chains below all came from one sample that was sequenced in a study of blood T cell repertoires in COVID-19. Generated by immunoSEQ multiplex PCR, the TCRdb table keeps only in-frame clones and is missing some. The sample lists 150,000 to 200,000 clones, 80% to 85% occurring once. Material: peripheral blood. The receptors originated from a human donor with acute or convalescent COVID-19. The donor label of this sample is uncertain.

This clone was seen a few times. The CDR3 here is CASSYSAHTSGNTIYF. CDR3 DNA: TGTGCCAGCAGTTACTCGGCACATACCTCTGGAAACACCATATATTTT. The chain links TRBV6-5 to TRBJ1-3; D uncertain. The CDR3 is 16 amino acids. Trimming left V 0 bases short and J 0 bases short, with 9 bases between. The germline gives CDR1 MNHEY, CDR2 SVGAGI.

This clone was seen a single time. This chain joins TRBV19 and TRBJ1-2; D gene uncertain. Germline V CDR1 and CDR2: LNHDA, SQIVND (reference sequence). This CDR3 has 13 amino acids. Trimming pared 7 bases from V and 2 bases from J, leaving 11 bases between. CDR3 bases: TGTGCCAGTATGATGAGCACCAACTATGGCTACACCTTC. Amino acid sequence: CASMMSTNYGYTF.

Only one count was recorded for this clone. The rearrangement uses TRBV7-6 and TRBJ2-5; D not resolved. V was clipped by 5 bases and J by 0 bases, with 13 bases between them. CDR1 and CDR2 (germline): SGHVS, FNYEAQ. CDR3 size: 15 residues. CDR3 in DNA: TGTGCCAGCAGCCCGCAGCGACTGTACCAAGAGACCCAGTACTTC. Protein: CASSPQRLYQETQYF.

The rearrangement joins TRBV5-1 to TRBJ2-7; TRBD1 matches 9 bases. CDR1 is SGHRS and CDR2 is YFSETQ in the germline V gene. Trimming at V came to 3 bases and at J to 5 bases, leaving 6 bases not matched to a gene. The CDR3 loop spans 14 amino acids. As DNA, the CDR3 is TGCGCCAGCAGCTCACAGGGGGCGTACCACGAGCAGTACTTC. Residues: CASSSQGAYHEQYF.

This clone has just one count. CDR3 DNA: TGTGCCAGCAGCCGAGCGGGGGGGCCACAATCCGAGCAGTACTTC. Protein sequence: CASSRAGGPQSEQYF. The chain joins TRBV7-8 to TRBJ2-7; TRBD2 agrees at 10 bases. V lost 5 bases, J lost 6 bases, and 10 bases stayed unmatched. The CDR3 contains 15 residues. The V gene's germline CDR1 is SGHVS and CDR2 FQNEAQ.

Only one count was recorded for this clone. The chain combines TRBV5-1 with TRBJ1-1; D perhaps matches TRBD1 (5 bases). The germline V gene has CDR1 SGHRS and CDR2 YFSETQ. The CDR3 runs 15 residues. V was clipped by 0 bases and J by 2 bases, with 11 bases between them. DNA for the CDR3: TGCGCCAGCAGCTTGGAGGGGATCCGAAACACTGAAGCTTTCTTT. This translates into CASSLEGIRNTEAFF.

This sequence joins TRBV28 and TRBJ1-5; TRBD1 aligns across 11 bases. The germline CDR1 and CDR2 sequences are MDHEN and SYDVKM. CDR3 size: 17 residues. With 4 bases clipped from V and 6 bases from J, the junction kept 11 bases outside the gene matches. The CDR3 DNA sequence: TGTGCCAGCAGTTCACTAGCCGGGACAGGGGGTGTTCAGCCCCAGCATTTT. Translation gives CASSSLAGTGGVQPQHF.

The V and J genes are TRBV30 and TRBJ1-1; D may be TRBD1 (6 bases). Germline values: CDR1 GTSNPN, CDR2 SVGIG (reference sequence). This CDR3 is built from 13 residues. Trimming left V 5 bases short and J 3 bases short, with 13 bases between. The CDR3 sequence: CAWEVTGHTEAFF. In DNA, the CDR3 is TGTGCCTGGGAAGTTACAGGGCACACTGAAGCTTTCTTT.

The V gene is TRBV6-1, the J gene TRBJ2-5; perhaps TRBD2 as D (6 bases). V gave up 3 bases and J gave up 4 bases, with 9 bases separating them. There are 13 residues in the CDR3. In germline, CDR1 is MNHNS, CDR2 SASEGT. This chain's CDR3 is CASSEGRGETQYF. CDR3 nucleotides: TGTGCCAGCAGTGAGGGGCGGGGAGAGACCCAGTACTTC.

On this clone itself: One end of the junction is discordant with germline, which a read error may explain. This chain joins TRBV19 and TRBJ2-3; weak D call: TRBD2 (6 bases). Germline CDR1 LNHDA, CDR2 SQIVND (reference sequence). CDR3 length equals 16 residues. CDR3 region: CAGSIFGGAPPDTQYF. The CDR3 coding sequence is TGTGCCGGTAGTATATTTGGCGGGGCCCCCCCAGATACGCAGTATTTT.

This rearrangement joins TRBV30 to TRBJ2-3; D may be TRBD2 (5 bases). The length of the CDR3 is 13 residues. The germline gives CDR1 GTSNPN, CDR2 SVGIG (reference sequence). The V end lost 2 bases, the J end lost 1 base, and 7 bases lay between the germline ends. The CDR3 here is CAWSNGGTDTQYF. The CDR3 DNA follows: TGTGCCTGGAGTAACGGGGGCACAGATACGCAGTATTTT.

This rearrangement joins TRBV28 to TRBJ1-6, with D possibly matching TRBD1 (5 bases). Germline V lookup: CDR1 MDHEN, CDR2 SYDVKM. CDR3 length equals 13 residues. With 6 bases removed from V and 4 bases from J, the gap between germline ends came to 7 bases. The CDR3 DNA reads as TGTGCCAGCAGGGGGCGTTATAATTCACCCCTCCACTTT. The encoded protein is CASRGRYNSPLHF.

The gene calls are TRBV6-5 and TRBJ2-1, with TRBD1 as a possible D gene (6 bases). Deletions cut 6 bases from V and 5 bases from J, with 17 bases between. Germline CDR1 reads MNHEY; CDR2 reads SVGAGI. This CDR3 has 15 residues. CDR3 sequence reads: CASRDQGQGNNEQFF. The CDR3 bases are TGTGCCAGCAGAGATCAGGGGCAGGGGAACAATGAGCAGTTCTTC.

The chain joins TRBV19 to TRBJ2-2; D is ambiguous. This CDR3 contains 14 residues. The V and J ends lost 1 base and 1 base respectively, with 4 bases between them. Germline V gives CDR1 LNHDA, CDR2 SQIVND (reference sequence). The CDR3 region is CASSIAKNTGELFF. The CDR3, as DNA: TGTGCCAGTAGTATAGCCAAGAACACCGGGGAGCTGTTTTTT.

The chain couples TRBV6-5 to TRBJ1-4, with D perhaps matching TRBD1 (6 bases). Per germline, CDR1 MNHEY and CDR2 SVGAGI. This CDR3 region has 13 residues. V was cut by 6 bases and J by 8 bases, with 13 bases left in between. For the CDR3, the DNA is TGTGCCAGCAGGGTAGCCGGACAGGAAAAACTGTTTTTT. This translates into CASRVAGQEKLFF.

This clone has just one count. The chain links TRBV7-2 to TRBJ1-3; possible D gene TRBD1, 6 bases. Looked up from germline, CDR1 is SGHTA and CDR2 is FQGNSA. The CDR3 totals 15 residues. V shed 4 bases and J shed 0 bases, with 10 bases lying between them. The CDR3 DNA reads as TGTGCCAGCAGCTCGACAGGCGGCTCTGGAAACACCATATATTTT. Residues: CASSSTGGSGNTIYF.

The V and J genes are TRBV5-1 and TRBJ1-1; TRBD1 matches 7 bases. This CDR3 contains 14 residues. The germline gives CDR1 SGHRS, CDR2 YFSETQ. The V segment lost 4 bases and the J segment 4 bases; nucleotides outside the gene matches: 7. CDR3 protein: CASSEGPGGTEAFF. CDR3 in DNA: TGCGCCAGCAGCGAGGGACCAGGGGGCACTGAAGCTTTCTTT.

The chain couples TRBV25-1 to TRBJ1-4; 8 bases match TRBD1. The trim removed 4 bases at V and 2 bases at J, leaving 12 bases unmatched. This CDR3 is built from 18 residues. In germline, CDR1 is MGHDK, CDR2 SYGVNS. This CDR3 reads CASSVPRDRSGTNEKLFF. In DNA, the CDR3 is TGTGCCAGCAGTGTCCCCCGGGACAGGTCTGGGACTAATGAAAAACTGTTTTTT.

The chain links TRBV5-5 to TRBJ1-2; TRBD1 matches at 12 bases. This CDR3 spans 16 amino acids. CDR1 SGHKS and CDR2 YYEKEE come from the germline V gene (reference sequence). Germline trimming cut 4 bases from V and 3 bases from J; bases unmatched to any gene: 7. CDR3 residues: CASSPWDRGRDYGYTF. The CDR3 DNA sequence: TGTGCCAGCAGCCCTTGGGACAGGGGGCGGGACTATGGCTACACCTTC. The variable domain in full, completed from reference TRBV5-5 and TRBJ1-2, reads DAGVTQSPTHLIKTRGQQVTLRCSPISGHKSVSWYQQVLGQGPQFIFQYYEKEERGRGNFPDRFSARQFPNYSSELNVNALLLGDSALYLCASSPWDRGRDYGYTFGSGTRLTVV.

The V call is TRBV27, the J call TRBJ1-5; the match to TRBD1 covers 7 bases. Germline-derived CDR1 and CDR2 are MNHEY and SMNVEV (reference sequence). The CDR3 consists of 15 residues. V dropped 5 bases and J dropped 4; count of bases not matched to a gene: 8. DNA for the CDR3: TGTGCCAGCAGTCCTACGACAGGGCCTAATCAGCCCCAGCATTTT. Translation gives CASSPTTGPNQPQHF.

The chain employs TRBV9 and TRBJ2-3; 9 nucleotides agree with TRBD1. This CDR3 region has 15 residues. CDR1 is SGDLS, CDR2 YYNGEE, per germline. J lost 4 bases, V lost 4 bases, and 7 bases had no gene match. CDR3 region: CASSFRDRVADTQYF. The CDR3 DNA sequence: TGTGCCAGCAGCTTCCGGGACAGGGTCGCAGATACGCAGTATTTT.

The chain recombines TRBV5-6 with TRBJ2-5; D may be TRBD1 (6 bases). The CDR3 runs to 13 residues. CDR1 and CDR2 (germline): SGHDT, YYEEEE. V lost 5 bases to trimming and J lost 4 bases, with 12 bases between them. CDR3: CASSYQGRETQYF. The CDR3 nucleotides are TGTGCCAGCAGTTATCAGGGGAGAGAGACCCAGTACTTC.

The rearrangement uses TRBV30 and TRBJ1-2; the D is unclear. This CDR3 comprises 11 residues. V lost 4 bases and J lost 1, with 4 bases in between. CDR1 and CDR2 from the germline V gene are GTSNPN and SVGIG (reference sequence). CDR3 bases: TGTGCCTGGAACTTTAACTATGGCTACACCTTC. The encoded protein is CAWNFNYGYTF.

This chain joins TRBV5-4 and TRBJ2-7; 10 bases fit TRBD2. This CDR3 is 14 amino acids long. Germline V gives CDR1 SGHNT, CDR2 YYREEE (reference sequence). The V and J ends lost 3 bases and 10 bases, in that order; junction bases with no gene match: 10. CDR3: CASSSRPSGGDQYF. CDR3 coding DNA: TGTGCCAGCAGCTCCAGACCTAGCGGGGGAGACCAGTACTTC.